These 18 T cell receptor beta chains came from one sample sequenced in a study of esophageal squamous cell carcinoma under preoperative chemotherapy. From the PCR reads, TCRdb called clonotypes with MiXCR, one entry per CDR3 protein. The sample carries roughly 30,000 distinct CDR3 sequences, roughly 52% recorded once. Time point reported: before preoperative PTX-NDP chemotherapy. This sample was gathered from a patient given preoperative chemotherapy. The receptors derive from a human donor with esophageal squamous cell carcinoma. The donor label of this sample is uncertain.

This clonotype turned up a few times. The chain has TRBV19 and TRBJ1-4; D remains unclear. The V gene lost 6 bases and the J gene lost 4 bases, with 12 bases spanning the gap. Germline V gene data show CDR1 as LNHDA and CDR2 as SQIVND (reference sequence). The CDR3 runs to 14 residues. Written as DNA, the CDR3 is TGTGCCAGTAGAAAACAGAGCTTTAATGAAAAACTGTTTTTT. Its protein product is CASRKQSFNEKLFF.

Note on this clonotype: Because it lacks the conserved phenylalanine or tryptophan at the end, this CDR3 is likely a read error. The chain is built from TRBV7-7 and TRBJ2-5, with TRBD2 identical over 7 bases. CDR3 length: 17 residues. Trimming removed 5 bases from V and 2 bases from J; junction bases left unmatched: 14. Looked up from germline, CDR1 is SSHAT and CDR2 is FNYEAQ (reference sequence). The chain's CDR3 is CASSPNPPGTIQETQYL. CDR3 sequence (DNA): TGTGCCAGCAGCCCAAACCCCCCCGGGACTATTCAAGAGACCCAGTACTTA.

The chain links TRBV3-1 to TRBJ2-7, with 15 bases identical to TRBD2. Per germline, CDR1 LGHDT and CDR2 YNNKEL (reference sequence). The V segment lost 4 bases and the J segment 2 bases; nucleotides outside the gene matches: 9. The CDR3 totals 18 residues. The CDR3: CASSPGLAGGPWPYEQYF. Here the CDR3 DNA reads TGTGCCAGCAGCCCTGGACTAGCGGGAGGGCCTTGGCCCTACGAGCAGTACTTC.

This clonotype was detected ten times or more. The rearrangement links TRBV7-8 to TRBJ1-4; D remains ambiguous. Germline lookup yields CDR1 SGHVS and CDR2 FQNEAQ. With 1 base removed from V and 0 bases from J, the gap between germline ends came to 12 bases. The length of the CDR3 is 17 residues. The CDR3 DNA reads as TGTGCCAGCAGCTTAGAGGCTCAGCCTGCAACTAATGAAAAACTGTTTTTT. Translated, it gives CASSLEAQPATNEKLFF.

CDR3 amino acids: CARGGRAQDTQYF. The CDR3 DNA is TGTGCGCGCGGGGGGCGTGCCCAAGACACTCAGTACTTC. The chain employs TRBV27 and TRBJ2-4; TRBD2 matches at 8 bases. CDR1 MNHEY and CDR2 SMNVEV come from the germline V gene (reference sequence). This CDR3 spans 13 amino acids.

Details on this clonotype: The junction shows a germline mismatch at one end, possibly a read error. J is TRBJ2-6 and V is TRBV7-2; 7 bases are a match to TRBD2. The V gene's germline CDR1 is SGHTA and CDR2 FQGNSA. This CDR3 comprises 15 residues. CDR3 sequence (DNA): TGTGCATGTGGGGGGGGAAGGGCTGGCGCCAACGTCCTGACTTTC. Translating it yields CACGGGRAGANVLTF.

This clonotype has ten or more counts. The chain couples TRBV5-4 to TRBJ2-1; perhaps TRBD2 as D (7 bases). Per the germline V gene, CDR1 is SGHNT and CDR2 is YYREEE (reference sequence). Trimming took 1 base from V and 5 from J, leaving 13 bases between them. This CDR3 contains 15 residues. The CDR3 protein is CASSLIGGGNNEQFF. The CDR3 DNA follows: TGTGCCAGCAGCTTGATAGGGGGAGGGAACAATGAGCAGTTCTTC. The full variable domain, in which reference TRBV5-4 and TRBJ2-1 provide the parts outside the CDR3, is ETGVTQSPTHLIKTRGQQVTLRCSSQSGHNTVSWYQQALGQGPQFIFQYYREEENGRGNFPPRFSGLQFPNYSSELNVNALELDDSALYLCASSLIGGGNNEQFFGPGTRLTVL.

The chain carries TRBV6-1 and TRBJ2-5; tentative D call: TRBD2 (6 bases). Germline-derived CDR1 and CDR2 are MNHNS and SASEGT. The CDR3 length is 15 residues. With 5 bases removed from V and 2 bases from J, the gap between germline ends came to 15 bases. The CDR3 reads CASSPAAGTQETQYF. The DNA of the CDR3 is TGTGCCAGCAGTCCCGCCGCGGGGACTCAAGAGACCCAGTACTTC.

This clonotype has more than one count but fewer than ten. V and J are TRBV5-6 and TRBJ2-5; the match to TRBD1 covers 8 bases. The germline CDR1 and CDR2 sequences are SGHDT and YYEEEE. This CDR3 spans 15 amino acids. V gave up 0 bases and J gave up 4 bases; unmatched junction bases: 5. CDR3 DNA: TGTGCCAGCAGCTTGGGCAGGGGGCGCGGAGAGACCCAGTACTTC. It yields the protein CASSLGRGRGETQYF. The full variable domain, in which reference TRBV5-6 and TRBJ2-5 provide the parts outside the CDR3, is DAGVTQSPTHLIKTRGQQVTLRCSPKSGHDTVSWYQQALGQGPQFIFQYYEEEERQRGNFPDRFSGHQFPNYSSELNVNALLLGDSALYLCASSLGRGRGETQYFGPGTRLLVL.

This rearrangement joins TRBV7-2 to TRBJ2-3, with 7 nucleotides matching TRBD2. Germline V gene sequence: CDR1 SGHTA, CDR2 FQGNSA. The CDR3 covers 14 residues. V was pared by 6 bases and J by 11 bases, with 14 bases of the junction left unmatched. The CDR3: CASRGEGPKDMQYF. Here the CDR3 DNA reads TGTGCCAGCAGGGGGGAGGGTCCCAAAGACATGCAGTATTTT.

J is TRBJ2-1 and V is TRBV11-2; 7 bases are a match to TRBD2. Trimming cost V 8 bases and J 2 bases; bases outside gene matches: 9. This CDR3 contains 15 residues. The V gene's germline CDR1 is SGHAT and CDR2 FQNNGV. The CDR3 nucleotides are TGTGCCAGCTCCCACTTGAGCGGGACCTACAATGAGCAGTTCTTC. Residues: CASSHLSGTYNEQFF.

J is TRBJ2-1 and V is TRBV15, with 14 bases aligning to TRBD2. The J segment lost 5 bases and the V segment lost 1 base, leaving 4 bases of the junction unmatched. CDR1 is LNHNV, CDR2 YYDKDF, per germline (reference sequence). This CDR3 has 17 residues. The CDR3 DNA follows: TGTGCCACCAGCAGAGGGACTAGCGGGAGGAGGGACAATGAGCAGTTCTTC. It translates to CATSRGTSGRRDNEQFF.

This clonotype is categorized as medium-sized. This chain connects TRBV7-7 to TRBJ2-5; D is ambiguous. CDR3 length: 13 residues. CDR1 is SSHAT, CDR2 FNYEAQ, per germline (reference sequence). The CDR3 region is CAHAAPPGETQYF. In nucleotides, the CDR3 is TGTGCTCACGCTGCCCCACCCGGGGAGACCCAGTACTTC.

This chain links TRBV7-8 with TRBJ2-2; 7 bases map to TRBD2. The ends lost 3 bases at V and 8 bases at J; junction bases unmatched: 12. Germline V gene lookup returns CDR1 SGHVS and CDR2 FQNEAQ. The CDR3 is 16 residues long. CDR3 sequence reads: CASSFGGGGSAGELFF. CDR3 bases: TGTGCCAGCAGCTTCGGGGGAGGCGGGAGCGCGGGGGAGCTGTTTTTT.

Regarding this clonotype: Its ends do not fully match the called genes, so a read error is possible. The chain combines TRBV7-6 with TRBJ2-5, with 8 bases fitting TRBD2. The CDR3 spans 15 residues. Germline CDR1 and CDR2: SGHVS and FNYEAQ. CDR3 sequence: CARSFGGADKNIQYF. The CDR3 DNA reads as TGTGCCAGGAGCTTCGGGGGGGCTGACAAAAACATCCAGTACTTC.

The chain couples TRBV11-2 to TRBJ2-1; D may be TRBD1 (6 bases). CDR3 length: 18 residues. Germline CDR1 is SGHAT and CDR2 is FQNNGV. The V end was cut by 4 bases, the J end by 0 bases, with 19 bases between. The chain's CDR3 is CASSSILTGSSSYNEQFF. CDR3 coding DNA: TGTGCCAGCAGCTCGATCTTAACAGGGTCCAGCTCCTACAATGAGCAGTTCTTC.

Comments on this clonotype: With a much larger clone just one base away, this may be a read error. Written as DNA, the CDR3 is TGTGCCAGCTGTACCACTGGGGAGACCCAGTACTTC. Residues: CASCTTGETQYF. The chain combines TRBV6-1 with TRBJ2-1; D gene ambiguous. Judging by the DNA end, TRBJ2-5 fits better; the J call may be wrong. The length of the CDR3 is 12 residues. The germline V gene encodes CDR1 MNHNS and CDR2 SASEGT.

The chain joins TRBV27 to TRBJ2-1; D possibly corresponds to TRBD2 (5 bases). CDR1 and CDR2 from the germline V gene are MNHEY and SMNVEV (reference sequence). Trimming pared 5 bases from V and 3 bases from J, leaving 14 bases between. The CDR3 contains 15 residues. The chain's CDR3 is CASSLSVSGYNEQFF. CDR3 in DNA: TGTGCCAGCAGTCTGTCCGTCAGCGGCTACAATGAGCAGTTCTTC.